The clone carrying this T cell receptor (beta chain) was counted once. The data were obtained in a study of T cell changes during pregnancy in multiple sclerosis. TCRdb's table, derived via immunoSEQ multiplex PCR, lists solely in-frame clones and lacks some. The sample lists about 60,000 clones, 93% seen once, with under 2% in the top ten. The clonotype was recovered from a female donor with multiple sclerosis, enrolled in a pregnancy study. Source: peripheral blood, taken after pregnancy.

This CDR3 reads CASSSGTSGRPVQFF. DNA for the CDR3: TGTGCCAGTAGTAGCGGGACTAGCGGGAGACCCGTGCAGTTCTTC. V usage is TRBV19 and J usage is TRBJ2-1; TRBD2 matches at 14 bases. The CDR3 has 15 residues. Losses at the gene ends were 4 bases for V and 12 bases for J; bases not matched to a gene: 8. Germline values: CDR1 LNHDA, CDR2 SQIVND (reference sequence).